Presented here are 30 T cell receptor beta chains from one specimen sequenced in a study of blood T cell repertoires in COVID-19. Profiled with immunoSEQ multiplex PCR; TCRdb holds only in-frame clones, not every one. In the table there are roughly 63,000 clones, 79% of which are singletons. Sequenced sample: peripheral blood. The receptors stem from a human donor in a cohort sampled during active COVID-19.

The chain has TRBV6-5 and TRBJ2-5; TRBD1 matches 7 bases. The length of the CDR3 is 13 residues. The V and J ends lost 7 bases and 3 bases, in that order; junction bases with no gene match: 5. CDR1 is MNHEY, CDR2 SVGAGI, per germline. CDR3 coding DNA: TGTGCCAGCAAAGGGACAGCTAAAGAGACCCAGTACTTC. Translation: CASKGTAKETQYF.

V is TRBV2 and J is TRBJ2-7, with D perhaps matching TRBD1 (6 bases). The CDR3 sequence is 17 residues long. Germline V gene data show CDR1 as SNHLY and CDR2 as FYNNEI. The V and J ends lost 6 bases and 0 bases respectively, with 21 bases between them. CDR3 residues: CASSVLPFDRSSYEQYF. CDR3 nucleotides: TGTGCCAGCAGCGTCTTACCTTTCGACAGGAGCTCCTACGAGCAGTACTTC.

V and J are TRBV13 and TRBJ2-3; 14 bases fit TRBD2. This CDR3 has 19 residues. Looked up from germline, CDR1 is PRHDT and CDR2 is FYEKMQ (reference sequence). The junction had 9 bases not matched to a gene; V was cut back by 3 bases and J by 1 base. CDR3 loop: CASSFQTSGRARGTDTQYF. CDR3 sequence (DNA): TGTGCCAGCAGCTTCCAGACTAGCGGGAGGGCCCGGGGCACAGATACGCAGTATTTT.

The rearrangement joins TRBV9 to TRBJ1-3, with unresolved D. Germline V gives CDR1 SGDLS, CDR2 YYNGEE. V dropped 1 base and J dropped 2 bases, with 19 bases sitting between them. This CDR3 is built from 18 residues. The CDR3, as DNA: TGTGCCAGCAGCGTACCCTCCATGGGAGGGCCTACTGGAAACACCATATATTTT. Translated: CASSVPSMGGPTGNTIYF.

The chain has TRBV11-2 and TRBJ2-1, with 7 bases that match TRBD2. J lost 7 bases, V lost 3 bases, and 6 bases had no gene match. CDR1 is SGHAT, CDR2 FQNNGV, per germline. CDR3 length equals 14 residues. The CDR3 sequence is CASSFPAGRNEQFF. CDR3 DNA: TGTGCCAGCAGCTTTCCAGCGGGGCGAAATGAGCAGTTCTTC.

The rearrangement links TRBV19 to TRBJ1-1; D is uncertain. Germline V lookup: CDR1 LNHDA, CDR2 SQIVND (reference sequence). Trimming took off 2 bases at V and 4 bases at J, with 11 bases between the two ends. The CDR3 is 14 amino acids. The CDR3 bases are TGTGCCAGTAGTATAAATCGGGAGGGCACTGAAGCTTTCTTT. As protein: CASSINREGTEAFF.

This clone came up a few times. The chain combines TRBV5-5 with TRBJ1-2; D might be TRBD1 (6 bases). The ends were cut back, 0 bases at V and 4 bases at J, with 10 bases in the middle. The length of the CDR3 is 14 residues. The germline V gene has CDR1 SGHKS and CDR2 YYEKEE (reference sequence). CDR3 protein: CASSLEYRVYGYTF. CDR3 bases: TGTGCCAGCAGCTTGGAGTACAGGGTCTATGGCTACACCTTC.

In its sample, this clone was seen once. V is TRBV9 and J is TRBJ2-7, with D tentatively TRBD1 (6 bases). The CDR3 is made up of 15 amino acids. Trimming cost V 3 bases and J 2 bases, with 15 bases left between them. Germline V gene lookup returns CDR1 SGDLS and CDR2 YYNGEE. The CDR3 region has the DNA TGTGCCAGCAGCGAGACAGGTTACTCTACCTACGAGCAGTACTTC. Translated: CASSETGYSTYEQYF.

The chain uses TRBV7-2 and TRBJ1-1; D is possibly TRBD1 (6 bases). The V end lost 6 bases, the J end lost 4 bases, and 15 bases lay between the germline ends. Germline V gene lookup returns CDR1 SGHTA and CDR2 FQGNSA. The CDR3 covers 14 residues. CDR3 protein: CASRLQGLGTEAFF. The CDR3 nucleotides are TGTGCCAGCAGATTACAGGGCCTTGGCACTGAAGCTTTCTTT.

This clone was seen more than once but under ten times. The chain carries TRBV7-8 and TRBJ1-5; 9 nucleotides agree with TRBD1. The CDR3 is 14 amino acids. V trimming: 1 base; J trimming: 6 bases; junction bases outside the gene matches: 1. Per germline, CDR1 SGHVS and CDR2 FQNEAQ. CDR3 loop: CASSLDRGPQPQHF. DNA of the CDR3: TGTGCCAGCAGCTTAGACAGGGGGCCTCAGCCCCAGCATTTT.

The chain links TRBV30 to TRBJ1-1; D not certain. The V end lost 3 bases, the J end lost 6 bases, and 8 bases lay between the germline ends. The CDR3 loop spans 11 amino acids. Germline V lookup: CDR1 GTSNPN, CDR2 SVGIG (reference sequence). The CDR3 DNA follows: TGTGCCTGGAGGGAGAGGGCTGAAGCTTTCTTT. Translated, it gives CAWRERAEAFF. Variable domain in full (rest from reference TRBV30 and TRBJ1-1): SQTIHQWPATLVQPVGSPLSLECTVEGTSNPNLYWYRQAAGRGLQLLFYSVGIGQISSEVPQNLSASRPQDRQFILSSKKLLLSDSGFYLCAWRERAEAFFGQGTRLTVV.

The rearrangement uses TRBV18 and TRBJ1-4; no definite D call. V shed 2 bases and J shed 7 bases, with 11 bases lying between them. The CDR3 contains 14 residues. CDR1 KGHSH and CDR2 LQKENI come from the germline V gene. Written as DNA, the CDR3 is TGTGCCAGCTCACCAGAGGGATCGGGTGAAAAACTGTTTTTT. Amino acid sequence: CASSPEGSGEKLFF.

The chain carries TRBV9 and TRBJ2-2; perhaps TRBD1 as D (5 bases). CDR1 is SGDLS, CDR2 YYNGEE, per germline. The V and J ends lost 0 bases and 5 bases respectively, with 14 bases between them. The CDR3 runs to 16 residues. CDR3 amino acids: CASSVAGSLRTGELFF. Here the CDR3 DNA reads TGTGCCAGCAGCGTAGCAGGGTCCCTTAGGACCGGGGAGCTGTTTTTT.

J is TRBJ2-1 and V is TRBV6-5, with TRBD1 matching over 9 bases. Germline V lookup: CDR1 MNHEY, CDR2 SVGAGI. J lost 4 bases, V lost 0 bases, and 4 bases had no gene match. CDR3 length: 16 amino acids. CDR3 protein: CASSYSMGQGYNEQFF. In DNA, the CDR3 is TGTGCCAGCAGTTACTCCATGGGACAGGGATACAATGAGCAGTTCTTC.

V gene TRBV3-1 (or the pseudogene TRBV3-2) combines with J gene TRBJ2-1; TRBD2 matches at 7 bases. This CDR3 is built from 16 residues. Germline CDR1 is LGHDT and CDR2 is YNNKEL (reference sequence). Trimming removed 5 bases from V and 1 base from J; junction bases left unmatched: 8. The CDR3 sequence: CASSYRTSASYNEQFF. Here the CDR3 DNA reads TGTGCCAGCAGCTACCGGACTAGTGCGTCCTACAATGAGCAGTTCTTC.

The chain links TRBV18 to TRBJ1-2, with D possibly TRBD1 on 5 matching bases. The germline V gene has CDR1 KGHSH and CDR2 LQKENI. With 5 bases removed from V and 4 bases from J, the gap between germline ends came to 14 bases. The CDR3 extends over 14 amino acids. The CDR3: CASSSDQGTYGYTF. CDR3 nucleotides: TGTGCCAGCTCATCTGACCAGGGAACCTATGGCTACACCTTC.

The V call is TRBV6-5, the J call TRBJ1-2, with D perhaps TRBD1 (5 bases). Trimming removed 4 bases from V and 5 bases from J, with 11 bases in between. Germline lookup yields CDR1 MNHEY and CDR2 SVGAGI. This CDR3 comprises 13 residues. CDR3 nucleotide sequence: TGTGCCAGCAGTTCAGGGTTAGGGTATGGCTACACCTTC. Translation: CASSSGLGYGYTF.

The chain is built from TRBV7-2 and TRBJ2-5; 7 nucleotides match TRBD2. Germline-derived CDR1 and CDR2 are SGHTA and FQGNSA. The CDR3 has 13 amino acids. The ends lost 7 bases at V and 4 bases at J; junction bases unmatched: 6. In DNA, the CDR3 is TGTGCCAGCAAAGGGGTAGCGGGAGAGACCCAGTACTTC. This translates into CASKGVAGETQYF.

This sequence joins TRBV25-1 and TRBJ2-4, with 7 bases lining up with TRBD1. Germline V gene data show CDR1 as MGHDK and CDR2 as SYGVNS. The junction had 5 bases not matched to a gene; V was cut back by 2 bases and J by 7 bases. This CDR3 is 14 amino acids long. CDR3 sequence: CASSETGDMNIQYF. CDR3 bases: TGTGCCAGCAGTGAAACAGGGGACATGAACATTCAGTACTTC.

This chain connects TRBV5-4 to TRBJ2-4; no definite D call. Germline CDR1 is SGHNT and CDR2 is YYREEE (reference sequence). Deletions cut 0 bases from V and 0 bases from J, with 10 bases between. CDR3 length: 16 amino acids. The CDR3 DNA follows: TGTGCCAGCAGCTTGGGGGCTGATCTAGCCAAAAACATTCAGTACTTC. It is translated as CASSLGADLAKNIQYF.

The genes are TRBV29-1 and TRBJ1-2, with 7 bases matching TRBD1. The CDR3 runs 16 residues. Germline V gene lookup returns CDR1 SQVTM and CDR2 ANQGSEA. Trimming cost V 4 bases and J 7 bases; bases outside gene matches: 18. CDR3 residues: CSVAHSGTALGSGYTF. In DNA, the CDR3 is TGCAGCGTTGCACATTCGGGGACAGCCCTGGGATCTGGCTACACCTTC.

V gene TRBV6-5 combines with J gene TRBJ1-5; 8 bases line up with TRBD1. The CDR3 spans 15 residues. Germline loops: CDR1 MNHEY, CDR2 SVGAGI. Trimming removed 8 bases from V and 6 bases from J; junction bases left unmatched: 12. This chain's CDR3 is CASGSGDRFSQPQHF. The CDR3 nucleotides are TGTGCCAGCGGCTCGGGGGACAGGTTCTCTCAGCCCCAGCATTTT.

The rearrangement joins TRBV10-3 to TRBJ1-6; TRBD1 is a possible D gene (5 bases). CDR1 is ENHRY and CDR2 is SYGVKD in the germline V gene. The V end lost 5 bases, the J end lost 7 bases, and 12 bases lay between the germline ends. The length of the CDR3 is 14 residues. The CDR3 DNA is TGTGCCATCAGTACAGGAGAATGGAATTCACCCCTCCACTTT. Amino acids: CAISTGEWNSPLHF.

V and J are TRBV6-5 and TRBJ1-2; unclear D gene. V shed 3 bases and J shed 2 bases, with 10 bases lying between them. Germline CDR1 is MNHEY and CDR2 is SVGAGI. The CDR3 spans 14 residues. The CDR3 coding sequence is TGTGCCAGCAGTTATCGAGGCAGAAACTATGGCTACACCTTC. Translation gives CASSYRGRNYGYTF.

The rearrangement uses TRBV4-1 and TRBJ1-3, with D uncertain. The germline V gene encodes CDR1 MGHRA and CDR2 YSYEKL. The CDR3 runs to 15 residues. V was shortened by 2 bases and J by 2 bases, with 10 bases between the two germline ends. CDR3 amino acids: CASSQSRSTGNTIYF. CDR3 sequence (DNA): TGCGCCAGCAGCCAAAGCAGGTCCACTGGAAACACCATATATTTT.

This clone has ten or more counts. The chain is built from TRBV2 and TRBJ1-2; tentatively, D is TRBD1 (5 bases). V was pared by 7 bases and J by 4 bases, with 13 bases between. Germline CDR1 reads SNHLY; CDR2 reads FYNNEI. This CDR3 comprises 13 residues. This CDR3 is CASTLTGLYGYTF. DNA for the CDR3: TGTGCCAGCACCCTAACGGGACTCTATGGCTACACCTTC.

V and J are TRBV5-8 and TRBJ2-1; the match to TRBD2 covers 11 bases. CDR1 is SGHTS and CDR2 is YDEGEE in the germline V gene. This CDR3 comprises 14 residues. Trimming took 2 bases from V and 10 from J; bases not matched to a gene: 5. The CDR3 coding sequence is TGTGCCAGCAGCTTAGGGACTAGCGGCGGGGAGCAGTTCTTC. Translation: CASSLGTSGGEQFF.

V is TRBV24-1 and J is TRBJ1-3; no definite D call. The V end was cut by 9 bases, the J end by 2 bases, with 4 bases between. The CDR3 runs to 11 residues. Looked up from germline, CDR1 is KGHDR and CDR2 is SFDVKD. CDR3 DNA: TGTGCCACCGGAGCTGGAAACACCATATATTTT. Translating gives CATGAGNTIYF.

The rearrangement links TRBV6-5 to TRBJ2-7, with 7 bases identical to TRBD1. V lost 7 bases, J lost 1 base, and 7 bases stayed unmatched. CDR1 MNHEY and CDR2 SVGAGI come from the germline V gene. The CDR3 is 14 amino acids. CDR3 loop: CASILTGRSYEQYF. The CDR3 nucleotides are TGTGCCAGCATCTTGACAGGGAGATCCTACGAGCAGTACTTC.

The CDR3 bases are TGTGCCAGCCCCGGGAGAAATTCACCCCTCCACTTT. Amino acid sequence: CASPGRNSPLHF. The V call is TRBV5-8, the J call TRBJ1-6; D gene unclear. Trimming removed 7 bases from V and 7 bases from J, with 9 bases in between. Germline V CDR1 and CDR2: SGHTS, YDEGEE. This CDR3 comprises 12 residues. The full variable domain, rest sourced from reference TRBV5-8 and TRBJ1-6, is EAGVTQSPTHLIKTRGQQATLRCSPISGHTSVYWYQQALGLGLQFLLWYDEGEERNRGNFPPRFSGRQFPNYSSELNVNALELEDSALYLCASPGRNSPLHFGNGTRLTVT.